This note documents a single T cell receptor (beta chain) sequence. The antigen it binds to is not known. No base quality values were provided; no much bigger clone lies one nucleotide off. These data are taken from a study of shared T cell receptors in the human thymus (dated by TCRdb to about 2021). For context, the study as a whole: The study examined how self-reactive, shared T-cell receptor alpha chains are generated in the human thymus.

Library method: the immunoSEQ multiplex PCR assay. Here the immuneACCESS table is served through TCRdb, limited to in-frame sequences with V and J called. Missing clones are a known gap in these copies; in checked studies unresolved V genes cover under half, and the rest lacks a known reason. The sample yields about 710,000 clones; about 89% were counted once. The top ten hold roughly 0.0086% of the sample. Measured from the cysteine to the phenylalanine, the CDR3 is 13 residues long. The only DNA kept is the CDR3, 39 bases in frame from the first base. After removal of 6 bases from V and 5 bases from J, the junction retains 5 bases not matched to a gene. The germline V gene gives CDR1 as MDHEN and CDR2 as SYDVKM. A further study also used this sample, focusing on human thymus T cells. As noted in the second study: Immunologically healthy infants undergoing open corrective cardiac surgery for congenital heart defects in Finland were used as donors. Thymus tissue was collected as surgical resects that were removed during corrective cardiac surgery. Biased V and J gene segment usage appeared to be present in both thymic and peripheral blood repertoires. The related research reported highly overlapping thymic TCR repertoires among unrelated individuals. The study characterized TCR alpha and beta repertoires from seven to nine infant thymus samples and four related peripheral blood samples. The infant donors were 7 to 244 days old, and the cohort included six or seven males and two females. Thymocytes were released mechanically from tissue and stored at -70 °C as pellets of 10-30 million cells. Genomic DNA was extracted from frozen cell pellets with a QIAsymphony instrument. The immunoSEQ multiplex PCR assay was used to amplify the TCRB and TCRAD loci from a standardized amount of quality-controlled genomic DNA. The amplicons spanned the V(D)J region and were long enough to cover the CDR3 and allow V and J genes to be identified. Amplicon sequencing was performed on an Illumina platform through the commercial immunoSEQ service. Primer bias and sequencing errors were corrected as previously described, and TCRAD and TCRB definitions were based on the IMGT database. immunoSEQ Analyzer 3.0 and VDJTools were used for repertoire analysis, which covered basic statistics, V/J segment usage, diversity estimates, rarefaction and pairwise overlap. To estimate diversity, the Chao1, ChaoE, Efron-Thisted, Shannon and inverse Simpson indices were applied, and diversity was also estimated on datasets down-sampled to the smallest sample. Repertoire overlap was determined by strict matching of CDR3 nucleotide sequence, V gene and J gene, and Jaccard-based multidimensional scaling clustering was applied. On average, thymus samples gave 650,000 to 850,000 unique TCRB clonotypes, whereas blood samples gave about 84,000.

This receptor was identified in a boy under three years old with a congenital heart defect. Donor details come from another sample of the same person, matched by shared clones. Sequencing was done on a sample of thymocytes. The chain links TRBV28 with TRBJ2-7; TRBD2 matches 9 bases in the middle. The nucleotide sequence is TGTGCCAGCAGCCAGCGGGGGGCTGACGAGCAGTACTTC. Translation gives CASSQRGADEQYF.